Shown below are 5 T cell receptor beta chains from a single sample sequenced in a study of T cell responses to AZD1222 COVID-19 vaccine. Generated by immunoSEQ multiplex PCR, the TCRdb table keeps only in-frame clones and is missing some. This table has tens of thousands of clones, 90% appearing once. The sequencing here drew on peripheral blood, taken 28 days after the second AZD1222 dose. These TCRs come from an adult who received the AZD1222 COVID-19 vaccine.

The CDR3 region is CASSPGQVSRSYTF. CDR3 nucleotides: TGTGCCAGCAGCCCGGGACAGGTCTCGCGTAGCTACACCTTC. This chain connects TRBV28 to TRBJ1-2; 8 bases match TRBD1. V was clipped by 6 bases and J by 9 bases; unmatched bases: 12. Germline values: CDR1 MDHEN, CDR2 SYDVKM. The CDR3 length is 14 residues.

This sequence joins TRBV5-1 and TRBJ2-7, with 7 bases lining up with TRBD2. The CDR3 has 16 residues. The germline V gene has CDR1 SGHRS and CDR2 YFSETQ. The junction had 7 bases not matched to a gene; V was cut back by 0 bases and J by 1 base. The CDR3 DNA sequence: TGCGCCAGCAGCTTGGGCGGGGGAGGTTTATCCTACGAGCAGTACTTC. It codes for CASSLGGGGLSYEQYF.

This chain joins TRBV5-1 and TRBJ2-1; TRBD2 matches at 11 bases. From germline, CDR1 is SGHRS and CDR2 YFSETQ. V lost 5 bases, J lost 0 bases, and 4 bases stayed unmatched. CDR3 length equals 16 residues. CDR3 residues: CASSRTSGGSYNEQFF. The CDR3 bases are TGCGCCAGCAGTCGAACTAGCGGGGGCTCCTACAATGAGCAGTTCTTC.

Regarding this clone: The junction and the germline gene differ at one end; a read error may be behind it. V usage is TRBV14 and J usage is TRBJ1-5, with 8 bases that match TRBD1. This CDR3 region has 14 residues. CDR1 is SGHDN and CDR2 is FVKESK in the germline V gene. In DNA form, the CDR3 reads TGTGCCAGCAGCCAAGATCGCAGACAGGGGCCCACTTATTGG. Protein product: CASSQDRRQGPTYW.

Only one count was recorded for this clone. This chain joins TRBV2 and TRBJ2-3; D is possibly TRBD2 (6 bases). Germline V lookup: CDR1 SNHLY, CDR2 FYNNEI. CDR3 length: 15 residues. V lost 3 bases, J lost 0 bases, and 10 bases lay in between. CDR3 coding DNA: TGTGCCAGCAGTGACGGGACTCATAGCACAGATACGCAGTATTTT. Amino acid sequence: CASSDGTHSTDTQYF.